This T cell receptor (beta chain) was retrieved from a study of blood T cell repertoires in COVID-19. Study-level background: COVID-19 samples collected from the United States, Italy and Spain covered acute and convalescent phases. T cells, B-cell-depleted T cells, or PBMCs supplied cDNA or gDNA.

With 2 bases clipped from V and 0 bases from J, the junction kept 4 bases outside the gene matches. CDR1 is MGHRA and CDR2 is YSYEKL in the germline V gene. The CDR3 spans 16 residues. Original data processing: Reference gene primer amplification gave nucleated cell count estimates. Some clones are missing from TCRdb's copy, which holds only in-frame ones; the method was immunoSEQ multiplex PCR. The V and J calls and clone size are taken from that table; D and trimming were inferred from the DNA. The sample carries about 74,000 clones, approximately 76% recorded once. Sequencing used peripheral blood. The source of this sequence is a man between 65 and 85 years old with active or convalescent COVID-19. The chain combines TRBV4-1 with TRBJ2-1; 7 bases fit TRBD2. The CDR3 sequence: CASSQLGGNSYNEQFF. As DNA, the CDR3 is TGCGCCAGCAGCCAACTCGGGGGGAACTCCTACAATGAGCAGTTCTTC.